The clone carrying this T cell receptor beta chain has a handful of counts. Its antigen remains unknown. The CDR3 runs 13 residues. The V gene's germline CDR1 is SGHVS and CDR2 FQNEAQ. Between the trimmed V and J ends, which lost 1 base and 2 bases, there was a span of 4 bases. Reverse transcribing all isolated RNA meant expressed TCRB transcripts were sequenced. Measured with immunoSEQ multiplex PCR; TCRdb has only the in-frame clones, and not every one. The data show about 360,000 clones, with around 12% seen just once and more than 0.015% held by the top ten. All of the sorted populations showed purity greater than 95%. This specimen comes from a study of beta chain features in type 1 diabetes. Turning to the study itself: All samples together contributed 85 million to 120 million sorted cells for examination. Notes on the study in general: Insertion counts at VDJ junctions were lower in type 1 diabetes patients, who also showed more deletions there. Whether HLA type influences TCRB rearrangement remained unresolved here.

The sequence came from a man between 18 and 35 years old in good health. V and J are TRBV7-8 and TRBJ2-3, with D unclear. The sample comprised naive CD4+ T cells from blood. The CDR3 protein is CASSLDSTDTQYF. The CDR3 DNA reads TGTGCCAGCAGCTTAGACTCCACAGATACGCAGTATTTT. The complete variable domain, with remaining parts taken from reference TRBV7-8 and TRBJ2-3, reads GAGVSQSPRYKVAKRGQDVALRCDPISGHVSLFWYQQALGQGPEFLTYFQNEAQLDKSGLPSDRFFAERPEGSVSTLKIQRTQQEDSAVYLCASSLDSTDTQYFGPGTRLTVL.